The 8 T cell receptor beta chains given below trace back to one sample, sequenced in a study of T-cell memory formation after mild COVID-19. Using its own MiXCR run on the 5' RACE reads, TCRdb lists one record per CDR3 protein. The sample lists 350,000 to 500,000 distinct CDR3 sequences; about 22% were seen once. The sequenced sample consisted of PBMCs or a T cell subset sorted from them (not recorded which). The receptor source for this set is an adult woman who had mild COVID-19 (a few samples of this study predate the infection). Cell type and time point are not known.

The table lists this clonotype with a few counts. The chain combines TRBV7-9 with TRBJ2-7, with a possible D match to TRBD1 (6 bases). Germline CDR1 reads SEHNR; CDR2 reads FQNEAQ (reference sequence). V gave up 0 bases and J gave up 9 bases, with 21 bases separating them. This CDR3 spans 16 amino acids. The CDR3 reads CASSLALTGPDKGQYF. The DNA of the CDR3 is TGTGCCAGCAGCTTAGCGTTGACAGGCCCGGATAAGGGGCAGTACTTC. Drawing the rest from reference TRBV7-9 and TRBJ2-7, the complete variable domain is DTGVSQNPRHKITKRGQNVTFRCDPISEHNRLYWYRQTLGQGPEFLTYFQNEAQLEKSRLLSDRFSAERPKGSFSTLEIQRTEQGDSAMYLCASSLALTGPDKGQYFGPGTRLTVT.

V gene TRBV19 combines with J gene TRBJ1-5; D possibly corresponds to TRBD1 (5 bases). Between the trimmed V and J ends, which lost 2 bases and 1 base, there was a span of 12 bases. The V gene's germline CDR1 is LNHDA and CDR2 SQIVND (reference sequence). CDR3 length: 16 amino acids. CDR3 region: CASSIFWGSSNQPQHF. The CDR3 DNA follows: TGTGCCAGTAGTATATTTTGGGGGAGCAGCAATCAGCCCCAGCATTTT. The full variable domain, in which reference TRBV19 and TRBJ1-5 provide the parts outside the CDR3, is DGGITQSPKYLFRKEGQNVTLSCEQNLNHDAMYWYRQDPGQGLRLIYYSQIVNDFQKGDIAEGYSVSREKKESFPLTVTSAQKNPTAFYLCASSIFWGSSNQPQHFGDGTRLSIL.

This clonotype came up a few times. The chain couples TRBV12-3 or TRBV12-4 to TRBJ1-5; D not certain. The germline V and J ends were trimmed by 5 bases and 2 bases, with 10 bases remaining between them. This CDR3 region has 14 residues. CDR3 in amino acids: CASSPGRGNQPQHF. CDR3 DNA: TGTGCCAGCAGTCCGGGGAGGGGCAATCAGCCCCAGCATTTT.

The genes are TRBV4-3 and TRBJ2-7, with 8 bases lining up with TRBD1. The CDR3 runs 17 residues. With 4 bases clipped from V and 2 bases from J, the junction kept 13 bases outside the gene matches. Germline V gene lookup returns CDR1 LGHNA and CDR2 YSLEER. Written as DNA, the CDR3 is TGCGCCAGCAGCCGCGGAGCAGGGGGCCGGCCTACCTACGAGCAGTACTTC. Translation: CASSRGAGGRPTYEQYF.

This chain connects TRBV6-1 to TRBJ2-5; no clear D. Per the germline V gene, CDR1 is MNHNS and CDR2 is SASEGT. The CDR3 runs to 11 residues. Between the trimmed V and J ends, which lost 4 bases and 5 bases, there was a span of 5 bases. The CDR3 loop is CASSGDETQYF. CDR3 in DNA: TGTGCCAGCAGTGGAGACGAGACCCAGTACTTC.

The CDR3 nucleotides read TGTGCCAGCAGCGACCGGACAGGGCACTACGAGCAGTACTTC. As protein: CASSDRTGHYEQYF. V is TRBV2 and J is TRBJ2-7; 8 bases are shared with TRBD1. The CDR3 runs to 14 residues. Losses at the gene ends were 6 bases for V and 3 bases for J; bases not matched to a gene: 7. Per the germline V gene, CDR1 is SNHLY and CDR2 is FYNNEI.

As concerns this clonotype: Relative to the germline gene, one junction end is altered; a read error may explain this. The CDR3 loop reads CSARGPGPGSF. The CDR3 coding sequence is TGCAGTGCTAGGGGCCCGGGCCCTGGATCTTTT. The rearrangement joins TRBV20-1 to TRBJ1-4; no clear D. The CDR3 contains 11 residues. Germline CDR1 reads DFQATT; CDR2 reads SNEGSKA (reference sequence).

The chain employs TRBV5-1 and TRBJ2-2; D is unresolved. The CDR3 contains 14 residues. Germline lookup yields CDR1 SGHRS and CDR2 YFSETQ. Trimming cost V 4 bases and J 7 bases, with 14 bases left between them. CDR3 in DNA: TGCGCCAGCAGCGCCCTCTCGGAAGGCGGGGAGCTGTTTTTT. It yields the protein CASSALSEGGELFF.